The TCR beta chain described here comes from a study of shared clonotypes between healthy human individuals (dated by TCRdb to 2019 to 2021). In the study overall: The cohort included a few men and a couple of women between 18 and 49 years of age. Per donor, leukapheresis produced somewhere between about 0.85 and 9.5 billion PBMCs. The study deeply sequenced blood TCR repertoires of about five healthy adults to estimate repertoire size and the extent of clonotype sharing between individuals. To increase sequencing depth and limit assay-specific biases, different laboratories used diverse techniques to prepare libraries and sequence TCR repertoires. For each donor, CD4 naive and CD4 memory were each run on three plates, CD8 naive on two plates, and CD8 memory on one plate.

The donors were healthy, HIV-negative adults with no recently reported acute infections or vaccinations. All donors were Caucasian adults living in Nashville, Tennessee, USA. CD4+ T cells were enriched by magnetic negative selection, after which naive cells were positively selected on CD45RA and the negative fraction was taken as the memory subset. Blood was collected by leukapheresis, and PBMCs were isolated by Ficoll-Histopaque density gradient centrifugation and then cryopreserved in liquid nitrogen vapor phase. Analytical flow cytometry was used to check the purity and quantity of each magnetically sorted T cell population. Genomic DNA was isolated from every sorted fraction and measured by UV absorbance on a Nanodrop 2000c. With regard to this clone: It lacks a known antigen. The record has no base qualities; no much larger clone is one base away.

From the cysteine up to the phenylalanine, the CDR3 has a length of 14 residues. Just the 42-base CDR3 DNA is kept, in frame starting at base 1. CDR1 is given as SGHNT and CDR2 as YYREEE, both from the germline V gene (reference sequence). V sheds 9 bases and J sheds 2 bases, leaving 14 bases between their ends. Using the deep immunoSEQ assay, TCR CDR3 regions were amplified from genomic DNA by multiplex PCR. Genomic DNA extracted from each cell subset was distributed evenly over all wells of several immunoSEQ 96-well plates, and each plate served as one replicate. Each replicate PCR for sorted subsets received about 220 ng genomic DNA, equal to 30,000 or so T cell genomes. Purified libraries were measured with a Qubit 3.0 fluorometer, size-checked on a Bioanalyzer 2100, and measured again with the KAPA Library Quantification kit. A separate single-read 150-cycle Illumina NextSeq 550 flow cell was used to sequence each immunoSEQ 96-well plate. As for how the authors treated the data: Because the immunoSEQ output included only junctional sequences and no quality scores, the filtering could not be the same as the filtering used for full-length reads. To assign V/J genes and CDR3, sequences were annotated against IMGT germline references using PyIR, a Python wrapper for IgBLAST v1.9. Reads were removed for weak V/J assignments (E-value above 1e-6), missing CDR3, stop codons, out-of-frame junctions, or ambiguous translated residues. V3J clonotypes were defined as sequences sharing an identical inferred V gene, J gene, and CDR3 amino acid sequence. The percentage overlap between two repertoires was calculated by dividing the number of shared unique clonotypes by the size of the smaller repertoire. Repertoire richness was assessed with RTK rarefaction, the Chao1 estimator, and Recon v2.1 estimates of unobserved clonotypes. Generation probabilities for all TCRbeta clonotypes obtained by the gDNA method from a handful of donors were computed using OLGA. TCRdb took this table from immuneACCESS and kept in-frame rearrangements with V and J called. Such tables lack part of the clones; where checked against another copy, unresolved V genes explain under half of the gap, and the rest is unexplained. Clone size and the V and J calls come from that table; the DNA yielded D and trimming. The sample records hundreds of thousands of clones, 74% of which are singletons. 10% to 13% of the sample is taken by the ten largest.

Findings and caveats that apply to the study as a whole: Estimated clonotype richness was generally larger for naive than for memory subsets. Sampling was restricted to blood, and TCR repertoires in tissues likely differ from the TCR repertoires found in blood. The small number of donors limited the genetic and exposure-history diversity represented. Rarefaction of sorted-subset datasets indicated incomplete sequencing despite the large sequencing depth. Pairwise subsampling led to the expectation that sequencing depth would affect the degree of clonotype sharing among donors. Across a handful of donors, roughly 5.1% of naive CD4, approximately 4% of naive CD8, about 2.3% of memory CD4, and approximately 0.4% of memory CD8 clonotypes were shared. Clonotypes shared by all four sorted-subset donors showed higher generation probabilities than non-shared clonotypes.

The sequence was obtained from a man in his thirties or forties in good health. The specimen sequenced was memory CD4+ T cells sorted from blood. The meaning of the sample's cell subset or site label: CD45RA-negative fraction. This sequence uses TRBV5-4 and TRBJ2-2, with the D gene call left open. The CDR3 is CATRLILNTGELFF. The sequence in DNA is TGTGCCACCCGGTTAATCTTAAACACCGGGGAGCTGTTTTTT.